These 6 T cell receptor beta chains were sequenced from one sample in a study of OX40 agonist ivuxolimab in advanced cancers. Clones were read by immunoSEQ multiplex PCR, and TCRdb kept only the in-frame ones, dropping some. The data show roughly 50,000 clones, with around nine tenths seen just once and 10% held by the top ten. This sample comprised CD4+ or CD8+ T cells sorted from blood, obtained in a trial of the OX40 agonist ivuxolimab. The source of these receptors is an adult with an advanced solid tumor such as melanoma, head and neck, liver or kidney cancer.

The chain joins TRBV4-1 to TRBJ1-3, with TRBD1 matching over 7 bases. The V segment lost 4 bases and the J segment 3 bases; nucleotides outside the gene matches: 6. There are 15 residues in the CDR3. From germline, CDR1 is MGHRA and CDR2 YSYEKL. CDR3 DNA: TGCGCCAGCAGCCCCAGGCGGGACAGTGGAAACACCATATATTTT. It specifies CASSPRRDSGNTIYF.

The V gene is TRBV5-4, the J gene TRBJ1-2; D is possibly TRBD1 (6 bases). Trimming took off 0 bases at V and 5 bases at J, with 20 bases between the two ends. The V gene's germline CDR1 is SGHNT and CDR2 YYREEE (reference sequence). The CDR3 runs 17 residues. This CDR3 reads CASSLDHRAGASYGYTF. In nucleotides, the CDR3 is TGTGCCAGCAGCTTGGATCACAGGGCGGGAGCGAGTTATGGCTACACCTTC.

V usage is TRBV14 and J usage is TRBJ2-3, with 12 bases lining up with TRBD2. V was pared by 4 bases and J by 2 bases, with 7 bases of the junction left unmatched. CDR1 and CDR2 (germline): SGHDN, FVKESK. This CDR3 has 17 residues. The CDR3 protein is CASSPFTSGRYTDTQYF. The DNA for the CDR3 is TGTGCCAGCAGCCCCTTCACTAGCGGGAGGTACACAGATACGCAGTATTTT.

This clone was seen only once. The V gene is TRBV1, the J gene TRBJ1-1; the table gives TRBD1 as D, unverified against the DNA. TRBV1 is listed as a pseudogene. The length of the CDR3 is 17 residues. CDR3 protein: CTSSQPGQGYMNTEAFF. The CDR3 coding sequence is TGCACCAGCAGCCAGCCGGGACAGGGTTACATGAACACTGAAGCTTTCTTT.

The chain has TRBV4-1 and TRBJ1-2, with D unresolved. The CDR3 totals 11 residues. Germline values: CDR1 MGHRA, CDR2 YSYEKL. V was cut by 1 base and J by 8 bases, with 5 bases left in between. CDR3 in amino acids: CASSQVGGYTF. As DNA, the CDR3 is TGCGCCAGCAGCCAAGTAGGGGGCTACACCTTC.

This clone was recorded once. The CDR3 nucleotides read TGTGCCAGCAGCCTAAGGACAGGGACCTACAATGAGCAGTTCTTC. Its translation is CASSLRTGTYNEQFF. V and J are TRBV5-6 and TRBJ2-1, with 8 nucleotides matching TRBD1. V was clipped by 4 bases and J by 2 bases; unmatched bases: 5. Germline CDR1 is SGHDT and CDR2 is YYEEEE. The CDR3 length is 15 residues.